This entry describes one T cell receptor (beta chain). Researchers prepared the TCRbeta library using unique molecular identifiers, the study reports. TCRdb ran MiXCR on the PCR reads and lists one entry per CDR3 protein. The sample records about 640,000 distinct CDR3 sequences, 16% being singletons. These data originate in a study of T-cell reconstitution after alpha-beta-depleted transplantation in children. The source material was PBMCs from the stem cell graft donor, sampled from the stem cell graft. The origin of this receptor is a human donor who donated a stem cell graft to a child with acute myeloid leukemia.

The CDR3 here is CASSNARGHSPLHF. CDR3 nucleotide sequence: TGTGCCAGCAGCAACGCCAGGGGGCACTCACCCCTCCACTTT. The chain links TRBV12-3 or TRBV12-4 to TRBJ1-6, with TRBD1 identical over 8 bases. V trimming: 6 bases; J trimming: 10 bases; junction bases outside the gene matches: 8. The CDR3 runs 14 residues.